The source of this T cell receptor (beta chain) is a study of T cell repertoires in cytomegalovirus infection. From the reads, TCRdb called clonotypes with MiXCR, one entry per CDR3 protein. The profile shows tens of thousands of distinct CDR3 sequences, roughly 34% of them singletons. Turning to this clonotype: Its antigen is unidentified.

Germline loops: CDR1 SGHNT, CDR2 YYREEE (reference sequence). The CDR3 consists of 14 residues. V lost 0 bases, J lost 3 bases, and 8 bases lay in between. The sequencing input was PBMCs, sequenced either directly or after in vitro stimulation (not recorded which). The sequence derives from a human donor in good health (CMV status not recorded). Some clones in this sample may be carry-over from other donors' samples. The gene calls are TRBV5-4 and TRBJ2-3; D is ambiguous. In nucleotides, the CDR3 is TGTGCCAGCAGCTTGGATGAGAAAACAGATACGCAGTATTTT. Protein sequence: CASSLDEKTDTQYF.